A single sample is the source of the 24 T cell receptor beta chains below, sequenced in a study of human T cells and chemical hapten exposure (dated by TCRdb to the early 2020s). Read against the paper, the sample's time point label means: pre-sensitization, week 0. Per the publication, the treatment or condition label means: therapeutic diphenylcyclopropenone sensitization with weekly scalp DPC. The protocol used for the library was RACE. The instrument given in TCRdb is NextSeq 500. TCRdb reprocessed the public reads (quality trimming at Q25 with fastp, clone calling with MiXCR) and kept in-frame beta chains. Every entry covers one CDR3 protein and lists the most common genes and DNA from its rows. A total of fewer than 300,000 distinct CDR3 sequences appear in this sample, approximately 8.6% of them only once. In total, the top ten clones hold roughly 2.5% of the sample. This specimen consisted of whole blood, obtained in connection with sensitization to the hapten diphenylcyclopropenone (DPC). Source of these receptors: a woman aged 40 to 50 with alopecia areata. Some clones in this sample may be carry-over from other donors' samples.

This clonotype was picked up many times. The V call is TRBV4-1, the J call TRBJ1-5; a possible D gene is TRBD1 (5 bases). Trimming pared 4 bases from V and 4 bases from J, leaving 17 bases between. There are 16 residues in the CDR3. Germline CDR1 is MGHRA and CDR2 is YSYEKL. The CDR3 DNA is TGCGCCAGCAGCCCCCTTGGTATTAAGGGGAATCAGCCCCAGCATTTT. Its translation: CASSPLGIKGNQPQHF.

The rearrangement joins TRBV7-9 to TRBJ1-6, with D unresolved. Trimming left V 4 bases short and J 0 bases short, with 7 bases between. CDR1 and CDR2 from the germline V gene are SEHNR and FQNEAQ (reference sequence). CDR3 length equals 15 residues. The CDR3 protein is CASSYESSYNSPLHF. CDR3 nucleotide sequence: TGTGCCAGCAGCTACGAGAGCTCCTATAATTCACCCCTCCACTTT.

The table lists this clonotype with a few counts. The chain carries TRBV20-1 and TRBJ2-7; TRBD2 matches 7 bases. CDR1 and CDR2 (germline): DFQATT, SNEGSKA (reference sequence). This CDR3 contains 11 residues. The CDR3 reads CGWLAEYEQYF. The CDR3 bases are TGCGGCTGGCTAGCGGAGTACGAGCAGTACTTC.

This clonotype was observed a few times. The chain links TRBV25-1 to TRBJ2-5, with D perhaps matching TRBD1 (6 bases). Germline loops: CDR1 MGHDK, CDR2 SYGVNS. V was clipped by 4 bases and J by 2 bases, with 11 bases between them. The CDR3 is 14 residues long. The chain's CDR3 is CASSAGDRQETQYF. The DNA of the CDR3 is TGTGCCAGCAGTGCAGGGGATCGGCAAGAGACCCAGTACTTC.

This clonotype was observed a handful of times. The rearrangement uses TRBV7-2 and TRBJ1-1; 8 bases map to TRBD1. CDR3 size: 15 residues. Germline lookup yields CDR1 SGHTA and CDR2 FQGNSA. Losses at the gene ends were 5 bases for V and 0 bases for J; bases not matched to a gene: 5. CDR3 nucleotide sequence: TGTGCCAGCAGCCAGAGGACAGGGCTGAACACTGAAGCTTTCTTT. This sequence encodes CASSQRTGLNTEAFF. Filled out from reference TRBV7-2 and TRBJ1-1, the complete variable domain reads GAGVSQSPSNKVTEKGKDVELRCDPISGHTALYWYRQSLGQGLEFLIYFQGNSAPDKSGLPSDRFSAERTGGSVSTLTIQRTQQEDSAVYLCASSQRTGLNTEAFFGQGTRLTVV.

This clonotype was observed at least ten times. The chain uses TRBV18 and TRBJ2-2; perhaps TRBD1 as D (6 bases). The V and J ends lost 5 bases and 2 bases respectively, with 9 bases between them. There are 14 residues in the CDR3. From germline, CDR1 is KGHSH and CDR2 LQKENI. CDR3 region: CASSSRGNTGELFF. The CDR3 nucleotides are TGTGCCAGCTCAAGCAGGGGAAACACCGGGGAGCTGTTTTTT. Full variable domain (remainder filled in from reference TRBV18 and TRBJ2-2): NAGVMQNPRHLVRRRGQEARLRCSPMKGHSHVYWYRQLPEEGLKFMVYLQKENIIDESGMPKERFSAEFPKEGPSILRIQQVVRGDSAAYFCASSSRGNTGELFFGEGSRLTVL.

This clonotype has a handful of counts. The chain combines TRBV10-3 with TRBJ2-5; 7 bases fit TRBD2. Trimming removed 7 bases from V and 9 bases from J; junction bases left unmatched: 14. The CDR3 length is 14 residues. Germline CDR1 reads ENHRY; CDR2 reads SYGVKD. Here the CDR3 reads CAIKSTQGGDPQYF. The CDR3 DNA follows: TGTGCCATCAAGTCCACCCAGGGAGGGGACCCCCAGTACTTC.

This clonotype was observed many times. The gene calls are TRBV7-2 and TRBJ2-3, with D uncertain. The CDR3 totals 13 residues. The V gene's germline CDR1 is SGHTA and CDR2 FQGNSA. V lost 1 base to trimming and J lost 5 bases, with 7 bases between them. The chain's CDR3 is CASSLGSGDTQYF. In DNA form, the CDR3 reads TGTGCCAGCAGCTTAGGCTCCGGAGATACGCAGTATTTT. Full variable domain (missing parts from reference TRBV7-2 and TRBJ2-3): GAGVSQSPSNKVTEKGKDVELRCDPISGHTALYWYRQSLGQGLEFLIYFQGNSAPDKSGLPSDRFSAERTGGSVSTLTIQRTQQEDSAVYLCASSLGSGDTQYFGPGTRLTVL.

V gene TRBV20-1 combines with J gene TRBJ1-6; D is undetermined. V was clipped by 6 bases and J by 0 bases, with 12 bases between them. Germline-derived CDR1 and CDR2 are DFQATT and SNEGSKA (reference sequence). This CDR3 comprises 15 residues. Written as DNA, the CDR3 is TGCAGTGCGCTTCGACAAAGCTCCTATAATTCACCCCTCCACTTT. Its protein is CSALRQSSYNSPLHF.

Written as DNA, the CDR3 is TGTGCCAGCAGTCCCGGGACAAACAAACTGTTTTTT. It specifies CASSPGTNKLFF. V usage is TRBV28 and J usage is TRBJ1-4; possible D gene TRBD1, 6 bases. V lost 5 bases and J lost 11, with 12 bases in between. There are 12 residues in the CDR3. Germline assignment: CDR1 MDHEN and CDR2 SYDVKM. The whole variable domain, filled in from reference TRBV28 and TRBJ1-4, reads DVKVTQSSRYLVKRTGEKVFLECVQDMDHENMFWYRQDPGLGLRLIYFSYDVKMKEKGDIPEGYSVSREKKERFSLILESASTNQTSMYLCASSPGTNKLFFGSGTQLSVL.

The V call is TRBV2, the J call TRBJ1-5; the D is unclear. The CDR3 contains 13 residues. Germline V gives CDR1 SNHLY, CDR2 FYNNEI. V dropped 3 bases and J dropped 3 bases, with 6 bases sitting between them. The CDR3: CASSDEYNQPQHF. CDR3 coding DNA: TGTGCCAGCAGTGACGAGTACAATCAGCCCCAGCATTTT.

The CDR3 sequence: CAIAPRSGASYEQYF. The CDR3 coding sequence is TGTGCCATAGCACCCAGATCGGGCGCCTCCTACGAGCAGTACTTC. The V call is TRBV27, the J call TRBJ2-7; D call uncertain. Trimming stripped 10 bases from V and 0 bases from J, with 19 bases between. The germline V gene has CDR1 MNHEY and CDR2 SMNVEV (reference sequence). The CDR3 consists of 15 residues.

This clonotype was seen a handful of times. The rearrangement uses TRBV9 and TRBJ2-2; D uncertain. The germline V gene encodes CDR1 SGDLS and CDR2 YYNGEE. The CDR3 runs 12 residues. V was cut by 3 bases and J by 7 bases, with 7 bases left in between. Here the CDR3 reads CASSALSGELFF. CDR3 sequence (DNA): TGTGCCAGCAGCGCCCTGAGCGGGGAGCTGTTTTTT.

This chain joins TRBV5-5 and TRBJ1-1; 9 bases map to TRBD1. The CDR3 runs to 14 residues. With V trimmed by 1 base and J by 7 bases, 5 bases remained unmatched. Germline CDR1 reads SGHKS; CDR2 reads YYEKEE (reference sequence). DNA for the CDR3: TGTGCCAGCAGCTTGATGGTGACAGGGGGTGAAGCTTTCTTT. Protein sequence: CASSLMVTGGEAFF.

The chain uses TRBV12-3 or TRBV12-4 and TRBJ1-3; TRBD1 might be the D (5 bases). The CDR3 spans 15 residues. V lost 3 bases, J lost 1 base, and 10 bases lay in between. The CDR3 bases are TGTGCCAGCAGTTTGTCAGGGACTTCTGGAAACACCATATATTTT. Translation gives CASSLSGTSGNTIYF.

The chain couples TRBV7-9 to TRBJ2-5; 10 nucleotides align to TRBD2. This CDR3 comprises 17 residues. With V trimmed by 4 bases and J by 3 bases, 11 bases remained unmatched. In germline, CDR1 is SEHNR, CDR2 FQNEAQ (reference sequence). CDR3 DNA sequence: TGTGCCAGCAGCTCAAGGGCTAGCGGGAGAGGGGAAGAGACCCAGTACTTC. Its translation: CASSSRASGRGEETQYF.

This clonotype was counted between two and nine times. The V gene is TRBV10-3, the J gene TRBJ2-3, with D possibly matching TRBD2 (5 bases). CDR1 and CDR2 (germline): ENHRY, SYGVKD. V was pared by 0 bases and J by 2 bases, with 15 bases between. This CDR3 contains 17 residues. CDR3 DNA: TGTGCCATCAGTGAGTCGGGCGCTAGCACCATCACAGATACGCAGTATTTT. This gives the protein CAISESGASTITDTQYF.

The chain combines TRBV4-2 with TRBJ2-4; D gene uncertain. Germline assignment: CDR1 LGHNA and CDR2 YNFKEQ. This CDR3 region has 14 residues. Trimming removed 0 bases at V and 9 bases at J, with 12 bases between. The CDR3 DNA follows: TGTGCCAGCAGCCAAGATTTCGCTTACGGCATTCAGTACTTC. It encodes CASSQDFAYGIQYF.

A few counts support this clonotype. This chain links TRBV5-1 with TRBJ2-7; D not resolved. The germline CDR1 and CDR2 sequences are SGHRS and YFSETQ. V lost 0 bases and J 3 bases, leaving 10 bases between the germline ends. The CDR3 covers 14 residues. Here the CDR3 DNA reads TGCGCCAGCAGCTTGGCCCCACGCAACTACGAGCAGTACTTC. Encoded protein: CASSLAPRNYEQYF.

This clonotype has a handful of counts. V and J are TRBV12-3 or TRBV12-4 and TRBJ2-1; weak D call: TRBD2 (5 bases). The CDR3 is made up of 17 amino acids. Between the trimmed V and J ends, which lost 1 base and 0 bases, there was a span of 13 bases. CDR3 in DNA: TGTGCCAGCAGTTTAGGACTCATAGCGAGCTCCTACAATGAGCAGTTCTTC. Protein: CASSLGLIASSYNEQFF.

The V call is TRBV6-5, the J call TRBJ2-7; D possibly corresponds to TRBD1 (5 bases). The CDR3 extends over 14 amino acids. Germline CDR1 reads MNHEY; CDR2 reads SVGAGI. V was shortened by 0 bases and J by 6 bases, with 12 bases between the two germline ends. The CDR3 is CASSYSPGRGEQYF. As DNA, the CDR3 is TGTGCCAGCAGTTACTCGCCAGGGCGAGGCGAGCAGTACTTC.

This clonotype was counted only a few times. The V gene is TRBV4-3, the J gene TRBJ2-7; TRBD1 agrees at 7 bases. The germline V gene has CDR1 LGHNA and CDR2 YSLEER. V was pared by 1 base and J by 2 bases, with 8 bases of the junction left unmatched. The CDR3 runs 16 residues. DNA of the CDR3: TGCGCCAGCAGCCAAGCTACAGGGGCGAGACCCTACGAGCAGTACTTC. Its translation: CASSQATGARPYEQYF.

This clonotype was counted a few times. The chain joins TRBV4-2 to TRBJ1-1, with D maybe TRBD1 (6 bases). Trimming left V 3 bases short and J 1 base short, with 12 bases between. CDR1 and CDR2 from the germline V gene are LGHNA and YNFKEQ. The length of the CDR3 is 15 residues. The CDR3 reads CASSQRPTGNTEAFF. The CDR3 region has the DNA TGTGCCAGCAGCCAGAGACCGACAGGGAACACTGAAGCTTTCTTT.

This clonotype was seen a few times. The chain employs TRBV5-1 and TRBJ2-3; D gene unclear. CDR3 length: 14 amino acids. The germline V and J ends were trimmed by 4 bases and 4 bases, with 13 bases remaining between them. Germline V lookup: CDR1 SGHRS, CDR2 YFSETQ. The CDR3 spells CASSPPTVADTQYF. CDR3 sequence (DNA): TGCGCCAGCAGCCCACCCACAGTCGCAGATACGCAGTATTTT.